This is a list of T cell receptor beta chains from one sample in a study of T-cell reconstitution after alpha-beta-depleted transplantation in children. MiXCR, applied by TCRdb to the PCR reads, yields one record per CDR3 protein. The repertoire holds around 490,000 distinct CDR3 sequences, with roughly an eighth as singletons. The sequences come from PBMCs, mostly from graft donor cells, collected 180 days after TCRalphabeta/CD19-depleted stem cell transplant. The receptors shown here come from a female patient aged 2-9 years who had a stem cell transplant for aplastic anemia, so the T cells may come from the graft donor. The CDR3 runs from the conserved cysteine through the conserved F or W. A D gene is named only where the DNA matches it firmly. Some rows mark clone size as missing; the rest say once, few, many or name a class of expanded clone.

>TRBV6-1|.|TRBJ1-3|.
CASSHREYSGNTIYF
TGTGCCAGCAGCCACAGGGAGTACTCTGGAAACACCATATATTTT
>TRBV10-3|many|TRBJ2-2|.
CAIQGTGELFF
TGTGCCATCCAGGGGACCGGGGAGCTGTTTTTT
>TRBV19|few|TRBJ2-3|TRBD1
CASSDRDRVGDTQYF
TGTGCCAGTAGTGACCGGGACAGGGTAGGAGATACGCAGTATTTT
>TRBV4-1|many|TRBJ2-1|.
CASSQDGGPPPYNEQFF
TGCGCCAGCAGCCAAGACGGCGGGCCCCCACCATACAATGAGCAGTTCTTC
>TRBV4-1|.|TRBJ2-3|.
CASSQKSDTQYF
TGCGCCAGCAGTCAGAAATCAGATACGCAGTATTTT
>TRBV19|.|TRBJ1-6|TRBD1
CASSGTENSPLHF
TGTGCCAGTTCAGGGACAGAGAATTCACCCCTCCACTTT
>TRBV29-1|few|TRBJ2-1|TRBD1
CSASSSGGPYNEQFF
TGCAGCGCCTCCAGCTCAGGGGGACCCTACAATGAGCAGTTCTTC
>TRBV7-8|few|TRBJ2-7|.
CASSPRQPPVKQYF
TGTGCCAGCAGCCCCCGACAGCCTCCTGTAAAGCAGTACTTC
>TRBV5-1|many|TRBJ1-4|TRBD1
CASSLDRVNEKLFF
TGCGCCAGCAGCCTCGACAGGGTTAATGAAAAACTGTTTTTT
>TRBV11-3|few|TRBJ2-1|.
CASSRSSLYNEQFF
TGTGCCAGCAGCCGGTCCAGCCTCTACAATGAGCAGTTCTTC
>TRBV7-8|few|TRBJ2-3|TRBD2
CASSLVVAGGVDTQYF
TGTGCCAGCAGCTTAGTGGTAGCGGGAGGGGTAGATACGCAGTATTTT
>TRBV5-6|.|TRBJ2-2|TRBD2
CASSFWFTSGKNTGELFF
TGTGCCAGCAGCTTTTGGTTCACTAGCGGGAAGAACACCGGGGAGCTGTTTTTT
>TRBV7-2|few|TRBJ2-1|TRBD2
CASSPRRREGPNEQFF
TGTGCCAGCAGCCCCAGGCGGCGGGAGGGCCCCAATGAGCAGTTCTTC
>TRBV20-1|.|TRBJ2-7|.
CSASEGFYEQYF
TGCAGTGCTAGTGAGGGGTTCTACGAGCAGTACTTC
>TRBV7-2|.|TRBJ1-5|TRBD1
CASSLASDRNQPQHF
TGTGCCAGCAGCTTAGCTTCGGACAGGAATCAGCCCCAGCATTTT
>TRBV20-1|few|TRBJ1-5|.
CSARQLNQPQHF
TGCAGTGCTAGACAGCTAAATCAGCCCCAGCATTTT
>TRBV29-1|.|TRBJ2-1|TRBD2
CSVMGLAGLTSYNEQFF
TGCAGCGTGATGGGACTAGCGGGACTTACCTCCTACAATGAGCAGTTCTTC
>TRBV7-8|.|TRBJ1-1|TRBD1
CASSLRDRRDLNTEAFF
TGTGCCAGCAGCTTAAGGGACAGGAGGGACCTGAACACTGAAGCTTTCTTT
>TRBV5-1|few|TRBJ2-5|TRBD2
CASSWGSAGVERTQYF
TGCGCCAGCAGCTGGGGGAGCGCGGGAGTGGAGCGGACCCAGTACTTC
>TRBV20-1|.|TRBJ1-2|.
CSAQGPFNYGYTF
TGCAGTGCCCAAGGGCCCTTTAACTATGGCTACACCTTC
>TRBV4-1|many|TRBJ2-1|TRBD2
CASSQPGLEVGEQFF
TGCGCCAGCAGCCAACCGGGACTAGAGGTTGGTGAGCAGTTCTTC
>TRBV20-1|.|TRBJ1-3|.
CSARAIHCQVDSGNTIYF
TGCAGTGCTAGAGCCATACACTGTCAGGTTGACTCTGGAAACACCATATATTTT
>TRBV18|.|TRBJ2-1|.
CASSPINIPYNEQFF
TGTGCCAGCTCACCGATAAATATCCCCTACAATGAGCAGTTCTTC
>TRBV9|few|TRBJ2-3|TRBD2
CASSVDGRTDTQYF
TGTGCCAGCAGCGTAGACGGGAGGACAGATACGCAGTATTTT
>TRBV5-1|many|TRBJ1-2|.
CASSLGQEYGYTF
TGCGCCAGCAGCTTGGGGCAGGAGTATGGCTACACCTTC
>TRBV4-3|few|TRBJ2-5|TRBD2
CASSHGAGGGETQYF
TGCGCCAGCAGCCACGGAGCGGGAGGGGGAGAGACCCAGTACTTC
>TRBV12-3/TRBV12-4|many|TRBJ2-1|.
CASSFGRGSYNEQFF
TGTGCCAGCAGTTTCGGTCGCGGCTCCTACAATGAGCAGTTCTTC
>TRBV28|few|TRBJ2-3|.
CASSPRTRRSDTQYF
TGTGCCAGCAGTCCTCGGACACGTCGATCGGATACGCAGTATTTT
>TRBV6-5|.|TRBJ1-1|.
CASSYGHHMNTEAFF
TGTGCCAGCAGTTATGGACACCACATGAACACTGAAGCTTTCTTT
>TRBV12-3/TRBV12-4|many|TRBJ2-1|TRBD2
CASSLVFFASGRDNEQFF
TGTGCCAGCAGTTTAGTGTTCTTCGCTAGCGGGAGGGACAATGAGCAGTTCTTC
>TRBV19|.|TRBJ1-2|.
CASRTKNGYTF
TGTGCCAGTCGGACAAAGAATGGCTACACCTTC
>TRBV20-1|many|TRBJ2-5|.
CSARGDREGSGAYQETQYF
TGCAGTGCTAGGGGAGACAGGGAAGGTAGCGGGGCCTACCAAGAGACCCAGTACTTC
>TRBV3-1|few|TRBJ2-7|.
CASSQAPDSYEQYF
TGTGCCAGCAGCCAAGCCCCCGACTCCTACGAGCAGTACTTC
>TRBV28|few|TRBJ2-1|TRBD2
CASSLLGLAGVVQFF
TGTGCCAGCAGTTTACTCGGACTAGCGGGAGTGGTCCAGTTCTTC
>TRBV12-3/TRBV12-4|many|TRBJ1-1|TRBD1
CASSRTGVNTEAFF
TGTGCCAGCAGTCGTACAGGGGTAAACACTGAAGCTTTCTTT
>TRBV7-2|few|TRBJ1-2|TRBD1
CASSPTQGAVGYGYTF
TGTGCCAGCAGCCCCACACAGGGGGCGGTAGGCTATGGCTACACCTTC
>TRBV12-3/TRBV12-4|few|TRBJ1-1|.
CASGPDWTEAFF
TGTGCCAGCGGGCCGGATTGGACTGAAGCTTTCTTT
>TRBV6-6|many|TRBJ2-7|TRBD1
CASSKGQGYEQYF
TGTGCCAGCAGCAAAGGACAGGGCTACGAGCAGTACTTC
>TRBV11-2|.|TRBJ2-5|.
CASSFSSRAPQETQYF
TGTGCCAGCAGCTTTTCGTCGCGGGCTCCACAAGAGACCCAGTACTTC
>TRBV6-6|.|TRBJ2-1|.
CASGTRGVEEQFF
TGTGCCAGCGGGACCAGGGGGGTGGAGGAGCAGTTCTTC
>TRBV4-3|.|TRBJ1-2|.
CASSQDWYRDYGYTF
TGCGCCAGCAGCCAAGATTGGTACAGGGACTATGGCTACACCTTC
>TRBV20-1|few|TRBJ1-1|.
CSALGTANTEAFF
TGCAGTGCCCTCGGGACGGCGAACACTGAAGCTTTCTTT
>TRBV29-1|.|TRBJ1-2|.
CSVELHYGYTF
TGCAGCGTTGAATTACACTATGGCTACACCTTC
>TRBV18|.|TRBJ1-1|TRBD1
CASSPATGADTEAFF
TGTGCCAGCTCACCTGCGACAGGGGCGGACACTGAAGCTTTCTTT
>TRBV7-2|.|TRBJ2-5|.
CASSLGSVKETQYF
TGTGCCAGCAGCTTAGGGTCGGTTAAAGAGACCCAGTACTTC
>TRBV29-1|.|TRBJ1-4|TRBD1
CSVGSRGMSNEKLFF
TGCAGCGTTGGAAGCAGGGGGATGTCTAATGAAAAACTGTTTTTT
>TRBV28|.|TRBJ2-3|TRBD2
CASRFLAGTSTDTQYF
TGTGCCAGCAGATTTCTAGCGGGAACAAGCACAGATACGCAGTATTTT
>TRBV5-4|.|TRBJ2-7|.
CASSLVAVRTHYTSYEQYF
TGTGCCAGCAGCTTGGTCGCAGTTCGGACCCACTATACGAGTTACGAGCAGTACTTC
>TRBV6-2/TRBV6-3|few|TRBJ2-1|TRBD1
CATRILSGTGGAWRYNEQFF
TGTGCCACCAGAATTTTATCCGGGACAGGGGGCGCGTGGCGGTACAATGAGCAGTTCTTC
>TRBV7-3|few|TRBJ2-2|TRBD2
CASSSGLAGVDSLNTGELFF
TGTGCCAGCAGCTCTGGACTAGCGGGAGTAGACTCCTTGAACACCGGGGAGCTGTTTTTT
>TRBV6-5|many|TRBJ2-1|TRBD1
CASSSRTGAYNEQFF
TGTGCCAGCAGTTCCCGGACAGGGGCCTACAATGAGCAGTTCTTC
>TRBV12-3/TRBV12-4|.|TRBJ1-5|.
CASELRGFQPQHF
TGTGCCAGCGAGTTACGGGGGTTTCAGCCCCAGCATTTT
>TRBV9|many|TRBJ2-1|.
CASSPSLFSYNEQFF
TGTGCCAGCAGCCCCAGCCTTTTCTCCTACAATGAGCAGTTCTTC